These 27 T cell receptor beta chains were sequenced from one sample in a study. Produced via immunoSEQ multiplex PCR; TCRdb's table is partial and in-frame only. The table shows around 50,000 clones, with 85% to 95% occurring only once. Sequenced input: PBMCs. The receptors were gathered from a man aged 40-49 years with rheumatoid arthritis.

CDR3 in DNA: TGTGCCAGCAGTGATGAGCGCAATCAGCCCCAGCATTTT. It is translated as CASSDERNQPQHF. The chain joins TRBV2 to TRBJ1-5; D is uncertain. V dropped 3 bases and J dropped 2 bases, with 5 bases sitting between them. The CDR3 has 13 residues. CDR1 is SNHLY and CDR2 is FYNNEI in the germline V gene.

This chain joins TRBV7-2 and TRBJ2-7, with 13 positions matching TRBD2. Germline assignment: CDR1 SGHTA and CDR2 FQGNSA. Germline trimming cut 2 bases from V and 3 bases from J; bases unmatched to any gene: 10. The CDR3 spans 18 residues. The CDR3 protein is CASSLFPGLAGVGYEQYF. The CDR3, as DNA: TGTGCCAGCAGCTTATTTCCCGGACTAGCGGGAGTCGGCTACGAGCAGTACTTC.

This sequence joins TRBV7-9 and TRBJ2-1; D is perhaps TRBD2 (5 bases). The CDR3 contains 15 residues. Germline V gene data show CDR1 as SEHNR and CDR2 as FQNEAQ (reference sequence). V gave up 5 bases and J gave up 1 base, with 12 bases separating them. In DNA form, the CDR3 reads TGTGCCAGCAGCCGGAGCGAGCGGTCCTACAATGAGCAGTTCTTC. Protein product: CASSRSERSYNEQFF.

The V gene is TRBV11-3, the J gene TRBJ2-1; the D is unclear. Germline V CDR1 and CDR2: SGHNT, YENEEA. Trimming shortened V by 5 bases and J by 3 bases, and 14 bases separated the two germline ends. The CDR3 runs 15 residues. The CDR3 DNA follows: TGTGCCAGCAGCACCACCGGGCGGATCTACAATGAGCAGTTCTTC. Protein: CASSTTGRIYNEQFF. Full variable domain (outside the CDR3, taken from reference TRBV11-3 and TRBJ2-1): EAGVVQSPRYKIIEKKQPVAFWCNPISGHNTLYWYLQNLGQGPELLIRYENEEAVDDSQLPKDRFSAERLKGVDSTLKIQPAELGDSAVYLCASSTTGRIYNEQFFGPGTRLTVL.

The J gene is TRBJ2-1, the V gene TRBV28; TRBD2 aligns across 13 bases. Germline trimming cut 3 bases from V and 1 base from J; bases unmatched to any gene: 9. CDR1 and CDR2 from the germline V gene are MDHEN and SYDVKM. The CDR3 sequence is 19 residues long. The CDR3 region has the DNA TGTGCCAGCAGTTTGTTCGGGACTAGCGGGATGGGTTCCTACAATGAGCAGTTCTTC. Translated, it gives CASSLFGTSGMGSYNEQFF.

CDR3 DNA: TGTGCCAGCAGTTCAGCAGGGGCAGCATATAACACCGGGGAGCTGTTTTTT. Amino acid sequence: CASSSAGAAYNTGELFF. V gene TRBV27 combines with J gene TRBJ2-2; maybe TRBD1 (6 bases). This CDR3 spans 17 amino acids. Trimming took off 4 bases at V and 2 bases at J, with 17 bases between the two ends. From germline, CDR1 is MNHEY and CDR2 SMNVEV (reference sequence).

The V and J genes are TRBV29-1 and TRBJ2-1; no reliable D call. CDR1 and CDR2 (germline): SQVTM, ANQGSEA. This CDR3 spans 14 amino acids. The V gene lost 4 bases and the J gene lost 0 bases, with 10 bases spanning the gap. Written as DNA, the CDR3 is TGCAGCGTTGTTCTATCGAACTCCTACAATGAGCAGTTCTTC. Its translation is CSVVLSNSYNEQFF.

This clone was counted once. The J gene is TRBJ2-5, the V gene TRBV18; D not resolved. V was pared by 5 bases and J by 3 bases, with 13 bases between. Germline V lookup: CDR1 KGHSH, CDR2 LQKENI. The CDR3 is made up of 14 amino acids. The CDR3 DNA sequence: TGTGCCAGCTCAACTACTATTAGGGAAGAGACCCAGTACTTC. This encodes CASSTTIREETQYF.

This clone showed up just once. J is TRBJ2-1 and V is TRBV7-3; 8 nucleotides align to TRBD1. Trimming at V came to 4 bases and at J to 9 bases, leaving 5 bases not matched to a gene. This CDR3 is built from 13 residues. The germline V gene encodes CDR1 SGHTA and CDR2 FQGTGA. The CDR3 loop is CASSSPQGGEQFF. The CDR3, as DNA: TGTGCCAGCAGCTCCCCACAGGGGGGTGAGCAGTTCTTC.

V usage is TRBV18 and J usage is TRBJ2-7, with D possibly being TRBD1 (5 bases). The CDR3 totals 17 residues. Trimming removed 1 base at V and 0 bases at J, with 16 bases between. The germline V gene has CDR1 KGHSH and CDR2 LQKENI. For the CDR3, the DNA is TGTGCCAGCTCACCACTTACTCAGGGCTCCGTCTCCTACGAGCAGTACTTC. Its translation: CASSPLTQGSVSYEQYF.

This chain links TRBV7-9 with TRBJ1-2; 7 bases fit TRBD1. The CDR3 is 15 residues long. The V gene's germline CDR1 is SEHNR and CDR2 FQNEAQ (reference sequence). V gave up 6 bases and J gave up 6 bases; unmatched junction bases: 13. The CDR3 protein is CASSSSGQNTDGYTF. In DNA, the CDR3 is TGTGCCAGCAGTTCCTCGGGACAGAACACCGATGGCTACACCTTC.

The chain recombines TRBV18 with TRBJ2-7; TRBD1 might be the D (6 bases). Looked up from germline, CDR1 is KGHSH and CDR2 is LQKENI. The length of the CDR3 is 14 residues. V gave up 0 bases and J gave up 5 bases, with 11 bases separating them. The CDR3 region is CASSPPVGAHEQYF. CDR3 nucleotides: TGTGCCAGCTCACCACCTGTGGGGGCCCACGAGCAGTACTTC.

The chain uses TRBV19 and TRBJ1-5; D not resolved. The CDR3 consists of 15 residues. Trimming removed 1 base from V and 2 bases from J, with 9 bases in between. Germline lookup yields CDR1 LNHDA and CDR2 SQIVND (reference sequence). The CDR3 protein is CASSIGQAGNQPQHF. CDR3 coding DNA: TGTGCCAGTAGTATAGGACAAGCGGGCAATCAGCCCCAGCATTTT.

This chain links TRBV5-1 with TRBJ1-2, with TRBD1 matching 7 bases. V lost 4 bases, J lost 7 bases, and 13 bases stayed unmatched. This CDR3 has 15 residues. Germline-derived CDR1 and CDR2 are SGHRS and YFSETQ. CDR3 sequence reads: CASSTRTGVSSGYTF. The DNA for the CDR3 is TGCGCCAGCAGCACACGGACAGGAGTTAGCTCTGGCTACACCTTC.

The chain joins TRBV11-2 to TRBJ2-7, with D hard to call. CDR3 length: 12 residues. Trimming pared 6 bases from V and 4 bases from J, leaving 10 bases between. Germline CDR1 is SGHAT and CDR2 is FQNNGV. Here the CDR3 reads CASSPLSYEQYF. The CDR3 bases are TGTGCCAGCAGTCCCCTGTCGTACGAGCAGTACTTC.

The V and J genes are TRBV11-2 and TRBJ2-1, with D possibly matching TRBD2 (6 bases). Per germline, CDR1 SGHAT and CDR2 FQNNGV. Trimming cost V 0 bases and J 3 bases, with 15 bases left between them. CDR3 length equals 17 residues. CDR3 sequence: CASSLDGAGKGYNEQFF. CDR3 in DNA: TGTGCCAGCAGCTTAGATGGTGCGGGGAAGGGCTACAATGAGCAGTTCTTC. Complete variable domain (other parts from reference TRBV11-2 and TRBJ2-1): EAGVAQSPRYKIIEKRQSVAFWCNPISGHATLYWYQQILGQGPKLLIQFQNNGVVDDSQLPKDRFSAERLKGVDSTLKIQPAKLEDSAVYLCASSLDGAGKGYNEQFFGPGTRLTVL.

CDR3 in DNA: TGTGCCAGCTCACCTATGGGACAGGGGGAGGACTATGGCTACACCTTC. Translated: CASSPMGQGEDYGYTF. The chain couples TRBV18 to TRBJ1-2, with 11 bases lining up with TRBD1. CDR1 and CDR2 from the germline V gene are KGHSH and LQKENI. This CDR3 is 16 amino acids long. V was clipped by 3 bases and J by 3 bases; unmatched bases: 6.

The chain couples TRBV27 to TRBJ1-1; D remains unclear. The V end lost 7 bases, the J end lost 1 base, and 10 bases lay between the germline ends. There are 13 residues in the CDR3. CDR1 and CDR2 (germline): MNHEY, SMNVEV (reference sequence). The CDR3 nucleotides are TGTGCCAGCAAGGACTGGGAGAACACTGAAGCTTTCTTT. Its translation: CASKDWENTEAFF.

CDR3 nucleotide sequence: TGTGCCAGCGATCGGGGGGAAAAACTGTTTTTT. As protein: CASDRGEKLFF. The chain joins TRBV2 to TRBJ1-4, with a tentative D call TRBD1 (5 bases). CDR3 length equals 11 residues. CDR1 and CDR2 (germline): SNHLY, FYNNEI. With 8 bases removed from V and 8 bases from J, the gap between germline ends came to 9 bases.

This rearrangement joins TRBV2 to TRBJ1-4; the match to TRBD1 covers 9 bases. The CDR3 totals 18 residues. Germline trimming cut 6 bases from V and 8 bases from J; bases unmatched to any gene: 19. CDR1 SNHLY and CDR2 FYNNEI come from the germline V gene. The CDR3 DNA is TGTGCCAGCAGCAACTCCGGGACAGGGAACCGCCGGGGAGAAAAACTGTTTTTT. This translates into CASSNSGTGNRRGEKLFF.

In nucleotides, the CDR3 is TGTGCCAGCAGCCAAGATTTGACCCTGGGGGAAGCTTTCTTT. Residues: CASSQDLTLGEAFF. V is TRBV4-2 and J is TRBJ1-1; D remains unclear. This CDR3 has 14 residues. Per germline, CDR1 LGHNA and CDR2 YNFKEQ. The ends were cut back, 0 bases at V and 8 bases at J, with 13 bases in the middle.

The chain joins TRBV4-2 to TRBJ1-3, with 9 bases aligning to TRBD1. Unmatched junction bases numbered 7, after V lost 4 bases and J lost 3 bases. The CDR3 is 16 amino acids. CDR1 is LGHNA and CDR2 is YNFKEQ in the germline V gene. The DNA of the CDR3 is TGTGCCAGCAGCCCGAGGGACAGGGAGGGTGGAAACACCATATATTTT. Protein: CASSPRDREGGNTIYF.

In DNA, the CDR3 is TGTGCCAGCAGTCCTCTTTCGGACGGTGGGGGCTACACCTTC. This sequence encodes CASSPLSDGGGYTF. The chain employs TRBV6-5 and TRBJ1-2; D remains ambiguous. This CDR3 comprises 14 residues. CDR1 and CDR2 (germline): MNHEY, SVGAGI. V dropped 5 bases and J dropped 8 bases, with 18 bases sitting between them.

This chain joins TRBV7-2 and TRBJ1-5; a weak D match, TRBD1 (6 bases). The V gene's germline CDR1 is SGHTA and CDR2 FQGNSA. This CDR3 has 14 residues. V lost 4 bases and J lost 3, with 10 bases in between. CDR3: CASSSTGTNQPQHF. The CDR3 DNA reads TGTGCCAGCAGCTCAACAGGGACCAATCAGCCCCAGCATTTT.

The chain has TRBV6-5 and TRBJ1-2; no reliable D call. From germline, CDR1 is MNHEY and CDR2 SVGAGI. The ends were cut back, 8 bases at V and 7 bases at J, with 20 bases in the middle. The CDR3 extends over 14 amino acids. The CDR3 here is CASGLFADGGGYTF. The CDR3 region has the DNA TGTGCCAGCGGCCTATTTGCGGACGGCGGTGGCTACACCTTC.

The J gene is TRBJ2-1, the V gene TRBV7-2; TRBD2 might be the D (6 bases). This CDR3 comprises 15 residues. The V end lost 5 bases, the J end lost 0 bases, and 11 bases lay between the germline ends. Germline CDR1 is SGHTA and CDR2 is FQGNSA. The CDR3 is CASSLGGRSYNEQFF. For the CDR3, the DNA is TGTGCCAGCAGCCTCGGAGGGCGCTCCTACAATGAGCAGTTCTTC.

The CDR3 protein is CASSLEVDGTEAFF. For the CDR3, the DNA is TGTGCCAGCAGTCTAGAGGTGGACGGCACTGAAGCTTTCTTT. This chain connects TRBV27 to TRBJ1-1; D gene ambiguous. This CDR3 has 14 residues. Germline V gene lookup returns CDR1 MNHEY and CDR2 SMNVEV (reference sequence). The V end lost 5 bases, the J end lost 4 bases, and 14 bases lay between the germline ends.